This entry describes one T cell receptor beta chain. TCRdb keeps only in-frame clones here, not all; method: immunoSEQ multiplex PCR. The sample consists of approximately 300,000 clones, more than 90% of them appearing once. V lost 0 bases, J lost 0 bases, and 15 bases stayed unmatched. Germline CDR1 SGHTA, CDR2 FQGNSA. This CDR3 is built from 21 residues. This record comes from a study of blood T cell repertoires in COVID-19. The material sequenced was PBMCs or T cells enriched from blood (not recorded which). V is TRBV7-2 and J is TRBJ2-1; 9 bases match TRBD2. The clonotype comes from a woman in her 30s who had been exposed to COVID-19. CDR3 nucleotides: TGTGCCAGCAGCTTAGCGAGGGGCCAGCGGGGGGCCTTGAGCTCCTACAATGAGCAGTTCTTC. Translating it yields CASSLARGQRGALSSYNEQFF.